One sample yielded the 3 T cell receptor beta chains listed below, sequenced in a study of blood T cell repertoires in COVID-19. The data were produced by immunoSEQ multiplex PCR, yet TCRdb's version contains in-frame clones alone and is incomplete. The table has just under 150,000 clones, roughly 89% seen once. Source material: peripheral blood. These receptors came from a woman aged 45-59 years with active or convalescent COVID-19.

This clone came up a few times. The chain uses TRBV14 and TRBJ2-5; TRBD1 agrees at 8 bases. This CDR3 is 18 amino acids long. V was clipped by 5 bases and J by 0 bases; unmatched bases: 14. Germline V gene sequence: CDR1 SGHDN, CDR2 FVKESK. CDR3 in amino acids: CASSNRQGRTSYQETQYF. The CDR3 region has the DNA TGTGCCAGCAGCAACCGACAGGGGAGGACCTCGTACCAAGAGACCCAGTACTTC.

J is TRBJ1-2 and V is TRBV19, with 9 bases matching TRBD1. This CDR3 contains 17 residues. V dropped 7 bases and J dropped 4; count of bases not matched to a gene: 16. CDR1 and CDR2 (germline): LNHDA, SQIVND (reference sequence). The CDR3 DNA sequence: TGTGCCAGTATTCACTCCCGGGACAGGGCACTCCCCTATGGCTACACCTTC. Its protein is CASIHSRDRALPYGYTF.

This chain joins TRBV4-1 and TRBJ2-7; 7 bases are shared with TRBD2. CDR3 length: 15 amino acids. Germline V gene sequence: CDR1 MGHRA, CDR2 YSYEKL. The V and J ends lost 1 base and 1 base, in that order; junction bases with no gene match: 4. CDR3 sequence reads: CASSQVGGFSYEQYF. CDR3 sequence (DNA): TGCGCCAGCAGCCAAGTGGGAGGGTTTTCCTACGAGCAGTACTTC.